Listed below are T cell receptor beta chains from one sample, sequenced in a study of T-cell reconstitution after alpha-beta-depleted transplantation in children. TCRdb itself ran the PCR reads through MiXCR, one entry per CDR3 protein. The sample includes about 210,000 distinct CDR3 sequences, about 15% of them seen just once. The sample was PBMCs, mostly from graft donor cells, taken 360 days after TCRalphabeta/CD19-depleted stem cell transplant. The receptors were gathered from a male patient aged 2-10 years who had a stem cell transplant for acute lymphoblastic leukemia, so the T cells may come from the graft donor. Both conserved end residues are part of each CDR3. A D gene is named only where the DNA matches it firmly. Size is stated for part of the rows, as once, few or many counts, or as a class when the clone is expanded.

. | TRBD2 | TRBJ2-6 | TRBV12-3/TRBV12-4 | CASTLAGTSSGANVLTF | TGTGCCAGCACCTTAGCGGGGACAAGCTCTGGGGCCAACGTCCTGACTTTC
. | TRBD2 | TRBJ2-5 | TRBV12-3/TRBV12-4 | CASSPSGGALETQYF | TGTGCCAGCAGTCCTAGCGGGGGGGCCTTGGAGACCCAGTACTTC
. | . | TRBJ1-6 | TRBV27 | CASSSSPFVNSPLHF | TGTGCCAGCAGTTCCTCCCCGTTCGTAAATTCACCCCTCCACTTT
few | TRBD1 | TRBJ1-3 | TRBV4-3 | CASSQADRGHSGNTIYF | TGCGCCAGCAGCCAAGCTGACAGGGGCCACTCTGGAAACACCATATATTTT
. | TRBD2 | TRBJ2-1 | TRBV7-2 | CASSSSGGAAAEQFF | TGTGCCAGCAGTAGTAGCGGGGGGGCCGCAGCTGAGCAGTTCTTC
many | TRBD2 | TRBJ2-5 | TRBV12-3/TRBV12-4 | CASSLERGGVETQYF | TGTGCCAGCAGTTTAGAGCGGGGGGGCGTCGAGACCCAGTACTTC
few | TRBD1 | TRBJ2-3 | TRBV5-1 | CASSKRGQSLGTDTQYF | TGCGCCAGCAGCAAACGGGGACAGTCCCTGGGCACAGATACGCAGTATTTT
. | . | TRBJ2-1 | TRBV12-3/TRBV12-4 | CASSLPGTTSYNEQFF | TGTGCCAGCAGCCTTCCCGGGACCACATCCTACAATGAGCAGTTCTTC
. | . | TRBJ2-7 | TRBV6-2/TRBV6-3 | CASSYSRIPYSYEQYF | TGTGCCAGCAGTTACTCGAGGATACCATACTCCTACGAGCAGTACTTC
few | . | TRBJ2-2 | TRBV7-9 | CASSLARGSNTGELFF | TGTGCCAGCAGCTTAGCGAGGGGTTCGAACACCGGGGAGCTGTTTTTT
few | . | TRBJ2-2 | TRBV3-1 | CASSPNFRTGGTGELFF | TGTGCCAGCAGCCCAAATTTCCGGACCGGTGGCACCGGGGAGCTGTTTTTT
once | . | TRBJ1-2 | TRBV5-1 | CASRRTAKDYGYTF | TGCGCCAGCAGGCGGACGGCCAAGGACTATGGCTACACCTTC
. | . | TRBJ2-7 | TRBV28 | CASSLPRRVKEEQYF | TGTGCCAGCAGTCTCCCGCGCCGGGTAAAAGAAGAGCAGTACTTC
few | TRBD2 | TRBJ2-7 | TRBV4-3 | CASSQGLGGSGEQYF | TGCGCCAGCAGCCAGGGACTAGGGGGGTCGGGCGAGCAGTACTTC
many | . | TRBJ1-5 | TRBV5-1 | CASSLGTGPGEGQPQHF | TGCGCCAGCAGCTTAGGGACGGGTCCAGGGGAGGGGCAGCCCCAGCATTTT
. | . | TRBJ1-3 | TRBV12-3/TRBV12-4 | CASTQGNTIYF | TGTGCCAGCACCCAGGGAAACACCATATATTTT
. | . | TRBJ1-2 | TRBV12-3/TRBV12-4 | CASSFGTYGYTF | TGTGCCAGCAGTTTCGGGACCTATGGCTACACCTTC
. | . | TRBJ2-7 | TRBV11-2 | CASSPPRWLEQYF | TGTGCCAGCAGCCCCCCGCGATGGCTCGAGCAGTACTTC
few | . | TRBJ2-1 | TRBV7-9 | CASSLGSGGEQFF | TGTGCCAGCAGCTTAGGTTCTGGGGGTGAGCAGTTCTTC
once | . | TRBJ2-6 | TRBV11-2 | CASSSHGGAGANVLTF | TGTGCCAGCAGCTCCCACGGGGGAGCTGGGGCCAACGTCCTGACTTTC
. | TRBD1 | TRBJ2-7 | TRBV9 | CASSAGTGDEQYF | TGTGCCAGCAGCGCAGGGACAGGGGACGAGCAGTACTTC
. | TRBD1 | TRBJ1-1 | TRBV10-1 | CASSESGQGASTEAFF | TGCGCCAGCAGTGAGTCGGGACAGGGGGCCTCCACTGAAGCTTTCTTT
. | . | TRBJ1-6 | TRBV18 | CASSPDSSYNSPLHF | TGTGCCAGCTCTCCGGACAGCTCCTATAATTCACCCCTCCACTTT
few | . | TRBJ1-6 | TRBV7-2 | CASSLIRVPNSPLHF | TGTGCCAGCAGCTTAATCAGGGTGCCAAATTCACCCCTCCACTTT